The entry below gives a single T cell receptor beta chain sequence along with its context. This entry belongs to a study of T cell clones after liver transplantation. There are 14 residues in the CDR3. Germline-derived CDR1 and CDR2 are MGHDK and SYGVNS. Between the trimmed V and J ends, which lost 7 bases and 2 bases, there was a span of 13 bases. Sequencing was performed with immunoSEQ multiplex PCR; in TCRdb, only in-frame clones are kept and a portion is missing. The sample holds roughly 120,000 clones; 90% are singletons and the top ten take roughly 0.8%. The sequenced sample was CD4+ T cells from blood, obtained 12 months after liver transplant. The chain carries TRBV25-1 and TRBJ2-3, with D perhaps matching TRBD2 (6 bases). The source of this sequence is a human patient who received a liver transplant. Some T cells here may be from the graft donor. DNA of the CDR3: TGTGCCAGCAACCAGGGAGGACACACAGATACGCAGTATTTT. This codes for CASNQGGHTDTQYF.